The present TCR beta chain was sequenced within a study of blood T cell repertoires in COVID-19. Study summary: Specimens from acute and convalescent COVID-19 originated in the United States, Italy and Spain.

This table comes from immunoSEQ multiplex PCR, and its TCRdb copy is limited to in-frame clones, with some not included. The sample gives about 160,000 clones, 79% of which show up once; about 7.8% is in the top ten. The source of this sequence is a woman aged 60-75 years with COVID-19, enrolled during active disease. Source material: peripheral blood.

Here the CDR3 DNA reads TGCGCCGGGTCAACAGGGGCCGACACCGGGGAGCTGTTTTTT. It codes for CAGSTGADTGELFF. The rearrangement links TRBV10-2 to TRBJ2-2; 7 bases match TRBD1. With 11 bases clipped from V and 3 bases from J, the junction kept 9 bases outside the gene matches. Germline-derived CDR1 and CDR2 are WSHSY and SAAADI. The CDR3 has 14 residues.